The sequence of this TCR beta chain was determined in a study of T cell repertoires in cytomegalovirus infection (dated by TCRdb to the late 2010s). For the wider study: Recently identified HLA-C-restricted CMV epitopes, whose presentation resists viral immunomodulation, were targeted by peptide stimulations together with well-studied HLA-B-restricted epitopes. Donor HLA type was relevant to the analysis, because carriage of CMV infection together with the matching HLA type was indicated by public TCR beta signatures. What the authors observed across the whole study: In both this cohort and an independent roughly 350-donor cohort, the cumulative frequency of public TCR beta family members distinguished carriers of CMV infection plus the relevant HLA type. The ex vivo response was dominated by HLA-C-restricted CMV-specific TCR beta clonotypes, which also provided the single most frequent clonotype in two of eight donors.

The sequencing machine was an Illumina HiSeq 1500. TCRdb cleaned the public reads at Q25 with fastp, built clones with MiXCR and kept in-frame beta chains. Entries that share a CDR3 protein sequence are merged under the most common genes and DNA. For this sample there are about 920,000 distinct CDR3 sequences; around 29% appear just once. Around an eighth of the sample comes from the top ten. In light of the paper, this sample's treatment or condition label describes: in vitro stimulation with specific CMV peptide epitopes to enrich CMV-specific T cells. This clonotype was observed a few times. The target of this receptor is not known. Per-base quality was not reported, and no clone a single base away is much larger than it. CDR1 and CDR2, looked up from the germline V gene, are SGHAT and FQNNGV. The CDR3, cysteine through phenylalanine, is 16 amino acids long. Only CDR3 DNA is held: 48 bases, read in frame from base 1. The germline V and J ends show losses of 11 bases and 1 base respectively, and no gene match explains 14 bases of the junction.

In this chain, TRBV11-2 is recombined with TRBJ2-3, and 8 junctional nucleotides match TRBD1. The source material was cultured CD8+ T cells from PBMCs, sampled from culture after CMV antigen stimulation. This receptor was identified in a human donor in good health (CMV status not recorded). Some clones in this sample may be carry-over from other donors' samples. CDR3 loop: CAYSLRGQDGTDTQYF. The DNA reads TGTGCCTATAGTTTAAGGGGACAGGACGGCACAGATACGCAGTATTTT. Supplemented by the reference TRBV11-2 and TRBJ2-3 proteins around the CDR3, the complete variable domain is EAGVAQSPRYKIIEKRQSVAFWCNPISGHATLYWYQQILGQGPKLLIQFQNNGVVDDSQLPKDRFSAERLKGVDSTLKIQPAKLEDSAVYLCAYSLRGQDGTDTQYFGPGTRLTVL.